Listed below are T cell receptor beta chains from one sample, sequenced in a study of cytomegalovirus exposure and HLA in healthy donors. Method: immunoSEQ multiplex PCR; TCRdb's copy keeps in-frame clones and lacks some. The table has 62,000 or so clones, 75% to 85% seen once. The sequenced sample was PBMCs. These receptors all come from a man aged 30-40 years in good health and CMV-seronegative. Each CDR3 is given with its conserved first and last residue. D genes are given only for firm matches. Expanded clones are given a class, and other clones once, few, many or no size at all.

>TRBV5-4|TRBJ2-5|TRBD2|.
TGTGCCAGCAGCTTGGGTAGCGGGGGGGGATTAGAGGAGACCCAGTACTTC
CASSLGSGGGLEETQYF
>TRBV19|TRBJ1-5|TRBD1|.
TGTGCCAGTACGACAGGGTTGAATCAGCCCCAGCATTTT
CASTTGLNQPQHF
>TRBV7-9|TRBJ1-2|TRBD1|.
TGTGCCAGCAGCTTAGTCCTGATTGACAGGGGAAATGGCTACACCTTC
CASSLVLIDRGNGYTF
>TRBV2|TRBJ2-5|.|.
TGTGCCAGCGGGGCAGGGCTAGCGATCCAAGAGACCCAGTACTTC
CASGAGLAIQETQYF
>TRBV7-7|TRBJ2-5|TRBD2|.
TGTGCTAGCAGCCGACTAGCCCAAGAGACCCAGTACTTC
CASSRLAQETQYF
>TRBV11-2|TRBJ1-6|.|.
TGTGCCAGCAGCCAAGATAGCTCCTATAATTCACCCCTCCACTTT
CASSQDSSYNSPLHF
>TRBV9|TRBJ2-3|TRBD2|.
TGTGCCAGCAGCGTAGAGAGGGGACTAGCGGGAATAACAGATACGCAGTATTTT
CASSVERGLAGITDTQYF
>TRBV6-4|TRBJ2-1|TRBD2|.
TGTGCCAGCAGTGATGGGGCTAGCGGCTACAATGAGCAGTTCTTC
CASSDGASGYNEQFF
>TRBV4-3|TRBJ1-4|.|.
TGCGCCAGCAGCCAAGGGCCGGGAGGAACTAATGAAAAACTGTTTTTT
CASSQGPGGTNEKLFF
>TRBV7-2|TRBJ2-7|TRBD1|.
TGTGCCAGCAGCTTAGCGGGACAGTACTACGAGCAGTACTTC
CASSLAGQYYEQYF
>TRBV19|TRBJ1-5|.|.
TGTGCCAGTAGTACCAGTTTAATTCAGCCCCAGCATTTT
CASSTSLIQPQHF
>TRBV4-1|TRBJ2-1|TRBD1|.
TGCGCCAGCAGCCCAAGAGATCAGGGGGCAGTTAATGAGCAGTTCTTC
CASSPRDQGAVNEQFF
>TRBV7-9|TRBJ2-5|.|.
TGTGCCAGCAGCTTATTATCCGAGCGGCCCTACTTC
CASSLLSERPYF
>TRBV5-1|TRBJ1-2|.|.
TGCGCCAGCAGCTTGTTGGGGCATGGCTACACCTTC
CASSLLGHGYTF
>TRBV21-1|TRBJ1-5|.|.
TGTGCCAGCAGCAAAGGACAGGGTCGGGTAGATAGCAATCAGCCCCAGCATTTT
CASSKGQGRVDSNQPQHF
>TRBV19|TRBJ1-2|TRBD1|.
TGTGCCAGTACCTTGAGGCAGGGGGCTGGCTACACCTTC
CASTLRQGAGYTF
>TRBV5-4|TRBJ2-7|TRBD2|.
TGTGCCAGCAGCCCAACTGGCAAGACTAGCGGGAGTCCAGGCGAGCAGTACTTC
CASSPTGKTSGSPGEQYF
>TRBV27|TRBJ2-7|TRBD2|.
TGTGCCAGCAGTTTCGGGGGGACCTACGAGCAGTACTTC
CASSFGGTYEQYF
>TRBV9|TRBJ2-5|TRBD2|.
TGTGCCAGCAGCCTTTACGCGGGGGGGCCGCAAGAGACCCAGTACTTC
CASSLYAGGPQETQYF
>TRBV7-3|TRBJ2-1|.|.
TGTGCCAGCAGCAAAAACAGGGACGGGGATGAGCAGTTCTTC
CASSKNRDGDEQFF
>TRBV4-3|TRBJ2-7|TRBD2|.
TGCGCCAGCAGCCAAGATAGAGCGGGACCATGGGGGCAGTACTTC
CASSQDRAGPWGQYF
>TRBV6-1|TRBJ2-6|.|.
TGTGCCAGCAGTGTTGAGAGCTCTGGGGCCAACGTCCTGACTTTC
CASSVESSGANVLTF
>TRBV5-1|TRBJ2-2|.|.
TGCGCCAGCAGCTTGATGGGACAAACGACCGGGGAGCTGTTTTTT
CASSLMGQTTGELFF
>TRBV5-1|TRBJ1-3|TRBD1|.
TGCGCCAGCAGCTTGGAGGGGACAGGGGGAAACACCATATATTTT
CASSLEGTGGNTIYF
>TRBV7-8|TRBJ2-3|TRBD2|once
TGTGCCAGCAGCCCCTCATGGCGGGGGTTAACAGATACGCAGTATTTT
CASSPSWRGLTDTQYF
>TRBV27|TRBJ2-3|TRBD2|.
TGTGCCAGCAGCACTCCATTAGCGGGAGGCAGTGGTACGCAGTATTTT
CASSTPLAGGSGTQYF
>TRBV19|TRBJ2-5|TRBD2|.
TGTGCCACGCGGCCGGGAGGCGAGACCCAGTACTTC
CATRPGGETQYF
>TRBV21-1|TRBJ1-2|.|.
TGTGCCAGCAGCAAACCAGGCTCAGACAAGGCCTTTGATGGCTACACCTTC
CASSKPGSDKAFDGYTF
>TRBV7-6|TRBJ2-3|TRBD2|.
TGTGCCAGCAGCTTACTGACGGCGGGGGGGCCGAGGGACACAGATACGCAGTATTTT
CASSLLTAGGPRDTDTQYF
>TRBV19|TRBJ1-2|TRBD1|.
TGTGCCAGTAGGTATACAGGGGCCTATGGCTACACCTTC
CASRYTGAYGYTF
>TRBV5-4|TRBJ2-3|TRBD1|few
TGTGCCAGCAGAACTACCTCACCAGGGGGTGGGACAGATACGCAGTATTTT
CASRTTSPGGGTDTQYF
>TRBV4-2|TRBJ2-2|.|.
TGTGCCAGCAGCCAAGACGGCACCGGGGAGCTGTTTTTT
CASSQDGTGELFF
>TRBV2|TRBJ2-1|TRBD2|once
TGTGCCAGCAGTGATTCACTGACTAGCCGCAACAATGAGCAGTTCTTC
CASSDSLTSRNNEQFF
>TRBV6-5|TRBJ2-2|.|.
TGTGCCAGCAGTTACTATCGGGGAAACACCGGGGAGCTGTTTTTT
CASSYYRGNTGELFF
>TRBV7-9|TRBJ2-5|.|.
TGTTCCAGCAGTCCCGGCGGGGAAAGAGGGAAAGAGACCCAGTACTTC
CSSSPGGERGKETQYF
>TRBV13|TRBJ2-7|TRBD1|.
TGTGCCAGCACCGCCGGGACAGGGGACTACGAGCAGTACTTC
CASTAGTGDYEQYF
>TRBV7-2|TRBJ2-7|TRBD2|.
TGTGCCAGCAGCTCGACCGGGGGGGGCGAGCAGTACTTC
CASSSTGGGEQYF
>TRBV7-9|TRBJ1-1|TRBD1|.
TGTGCCAGCAGTTTGGGACAGGGGGCCACTGAAGCTTTCTTT
CASSLGQGATEAFF
>TRBV7-8|TRBJ2-7|.|.
TGTGCCAGCAGCTCGACATACGAGCAGTACTTC
CASSSTYEQYF
>TRBV4-1|TRBJ2-1|.|.
TGCGCCAGCAGCCAAGTGGTGGGGCAAGGGTCCTACAATGAGCAGTTCTTC
CASSQVVGQGSYNEQFF
>TRBV5-4|TRBJ1-1|.|.
TGTGCCAGCTCGTCCGGGGGGGGGACCACTGAAGCTTTCTTT
CASSSGGGTTEAFF
>TRBV10-2|TRBJ2-1|.|.
TGCGCCAGCAGTGAAGGTGGGGCGGCAATTTATGAGCAGTTCTTC
CASSEGGAAIYEQFF
>TRBV4-3|TRBJ2-7|.|.
TGCGCCAGCAGCCAAGACCCCGACAGGTCCTACGAGCAGTACTTC
CASSQDPDRSYEQYF
>TRBV4-1|TRBJ2-1|.|.
TGCGCCAGCAGCCAAGGTTTTCAGGGGAGCTACAATGAGCAGTTCTTC
CASSQGFQGSYNEQFF
>TRBV10-1|TRBJ2-5|.|.
TGCGCCAGCAGTCCAGACTCATTAGGGGAAGAGACCCAGTACTTC
CASSPDSLGEETQYF
>TRBV27|TRBJ2-1|TRBD2|.
TGTGCCAGCACTAGACTAGCGGGGGGCCCCAATGAGCAGTTCTTC
CASTRLAGGPNEQFF
>TRBV7-8|TRBJ2-1|.|.
TGTGCCAGCAGCAACCGGGACTCCGCCTACAATGAGCAGTTCTTC
CASSNRDSAYNEQFF
>TRBV10-3|TRBJ2-2|.|.
TGTGCCATCAGCTCACCCACCCCCCGGACAGACCTCAACACCGGGGAGCTGTTTTTT
CAISSPTPRTDLNTGELFF
>TRBV6-1|TRBJ2-7|TRBD2|once
TGTGCCAGCAGTTTTAGCGGGTCCGGGGACGAGCAGTACTTC
CASSFSGSGDEQYF
>TRBV2|TRBJ2-7|.|.
TGTGCCAGCAGGTGGGAGATTGACTCCTACGAGCAGTACTTC
CASRWEIDSYEQYF
>TRBV5-1|TRBJ1-1|TRBD1|.
TGCGCCAGCAGCCCGTGGACAGGGGCCACTGAAGCTTTCTTT
CASSPWTGATEAFF
>TRBV4-1|TRBJ2-7|.|few
TGCGCCAGCAGCCAAGAGGGGCACTACGAGCAGTACTTC
CASSQEGHYEQYF
>TRBV5-1|TRBJ1-4|.|.
TGCGCCAGCAGCTCGGACAGAACAAATGAAAAACTGTTTTTT
CASSSDRTNEKLFF
>TRBV5-1|TRBJ2-7|TRBD2|.
TGCGCCAGCAGGCCGGCGGGGGGCGAGCAGTACTTC
CASRPAGGEQYF
>TRBV6-4|TRBJ1-2|.|.
TGTGCCAGCAGTTCGACAGAGATGGACGGCTACACCTTC
CASSSTEMDGYTF
>TRBV7-6|TRBJ2-2|.|.
TGTGCCAGCAGCCCCCGGGTCGCGGACACCGGGGAGCTGTTTTTT
CASSPRVADTGELFF
>TRBV28|TRBJ2-7|TRBD2|.
TGTGCCAGCAGTCCACAGCCAGGTGGCGGGGGGTCCTACGAGCAGTACTTC
CASSPQPGGGGSYEQYF
>TRBV5-6|TRBJ2-5|TRBD1|.
TGTGCCAGCAGCTACAGGGGATTTGGAGAGACCCAGTACTTC
CASSYRGFGETQYF
>TRBV4-3|TRBJ2-5|TRBD2|.
TGCGCCAGCAGCCAAGAGACGCCCGGGGCTAGCGGGTTGCCTTTGGAGACCCAGTACTTC
CASSQETPGASGLPLETQYF